The present T cell receptor (beta chain) was sequenced within a study of beta chain features in type 1 diabetes. Concerning this clone itself: The target antigen is unknown.

Study results and caveats: All four CD4+ subsets from Type 1 diabetes patients carried moderately but significantly shorter TCRB CDR3s. A cDNA-based sequencing approach could over-represent cells with high TCR expression.

Sequenced material consisted of expressed TCRB transcripts (all of the isolated RNA was reverse transcribed). Clones were sequenced by immunoSEQ multiplex PCR, and TCRdb holds only the in-frame ones, with some missing. The profile shows some 640,000 clones, more than 12% of them singletons. V shed 4 bases and J 2 bases; nucleotides not matched to a gene: 4. The CDR3 loop spans 13 amino acids. Germline values: CDR1 GTSNPN, CDR2 SVGIG (reference sequence). Specimen: naive CD4+ T cells from blood. The chain has TRBV30 and TRBJ2-5; TRBD2 matches 7 bases. This clonotype was sampled from a young man with type 1 diabetes. This CDR3 is CAWNGGGQETQYF. DNA for the CDR3: TGTGCCTGGAACGGCGGGGGTCAAGAGACCCAGTACTTC.